This T cell receptor beta chain was observed in a study of OX40 agonist ivuxolimab in advanced cancers. The wider study: Cohort: more than 75% men, mean age approximately 60, aged about 20 to 85. Roughly two fifths of patients had received prior checkpoint inhibitor therapy.

Profiling relied on immunoSEQ multiplex PCR, and the TCRdb table lists in-frame clones only, not all of them. This table holds approximately 61,000 clones, 75% to 90% found once. Trimming removed 0 bases from V and 6 bases from J, with 15 bases in between. The CDR3 has 16 residues. CDR1 and CDR2 (germline): SEHNR, FQNEAQ (reference sequence). Sequences were derived from CD4+ or CD8+ T cells sorted from blood, sampled in a trial of the OX40 agonist ivuxolimab. This sequence originates from an adult with an advanced solid tumor such as melanoma, head and neck, liver or kidney cancer. The V and J genes are TRBV7-9 and TRBJ1-5, with D possibly being TRBD1 (5 bases). The CDR3 sequence is CASSLALGGEGQPQHF. DNA of the CDR3: TGTGCCAGCAGCTTAGCGTTAGGAGGGGAAGGTCAGCCCCAGCATTTT.